A single sample gave rise to the 22 T cell receptor beta chains below, sequenced in a study of cytomegalovirus exposure and HLA in healthy donors. Primers for the PCR totalled 60 Vbeta and 13 Jbeta. The protocol was immunoSEQ multiplex PCR, while the TCRdb copy is restricted to in-frame clones and leaves out a portion. This repertoire shows 150,000 to 200,000 clones, almost 80% found once; its top ten account for around 0.96%. The sample comprised PBMCs. Source of these receptors: a woman aged 45-65 years in good health and CMV-seropositive.

This chain connects TRBV7-6 to TRBJ2-7; TRBD2 might be the D (6 bases). The ends were cut back, 5 bases at V and 5 bases at J, with 19 bases in the middle. Per the germline V gene, CDR1 is SGHVS and CDR2 is FNYEAQ. CDR3 length: 15 amino acids. CDR3 DNA: TGTGCCAGCAGCCCCTACGGGGGTACGTACGACGAGCAGTACTTC. This sequence encodes CASSPYGGTYDEQYF.

This clone was recorded once. The chain recombines TRBV6-6 with TRBJ1-3; D is possibly TRBD1 (6 bases). The V gene's germline CDR1 is MNHNY and CDR2 SVGAGI (reference sequence). Trimming took 5 bases from V and 2 from J, leaving 10 bases between them. The CDR3 is 14 residues long. CDR3: CASSKTGTGNTIYF. CDR3 in DNA: TGTGCCAGCAGTAAAACAGGGACTGGAAACACCATATATTTT.

The chain recombines TRBV7-2 with TRBJ1-5, with D unresolved. The CDR3 sequence is 13 residues long. Germline V CDR1 and CDR2: SGHTA, FQGNSA. With 1 base removed from V and 5 bases from J, the gap between germline ends came to 6 bases. Here the CDR3 DNA reads TGTGCCAGCAGCTTAGACCAGTATCAGCCCCAGCATTTT. It yields the protein CASSLDQYQPQHF.

V gene TRBV11-2 combines with J gene TRBJ2-7; no firm D call. V was clipped by 0 bases and J by 6 bases, with 9 bases between them. Looked up from germline, CDR1 is SGHAT and CDR2 is FQNNGV. CDR3 length equals 13 residues. CDR3 DNA: TGTGCCAGCAGCTTAGATCCCCTCGTCGAGCAGTACTTC. Protein: CASSLDPLVEQYF.

This rearrangement joins TRBV19 to TRBJ2-7; 8 bases are shared with TRBD1. The CDR3 runs to 15 residues. J gave up 3 bases and V 7 bases, and 11 bases lay outside the gene matches. Per germline, CDR1 LNHDA and CDR2 SQIVND (reference sequence). The CDR3 spells CASILRDRSFYEQYF. The CDR3 DNA sequence: TGTGCCAGTATCCTCCGGGACAGGTCCTTCTACGAGCAGTACTTC.

The chain has TRBV11-2 and TRBJ1-3; D is unresolved. Per germline, CDR1 SGHAT and CDR2 FQNNGV. CDR3 size: 17 residues. V lost 3 bases and J 0 bases, leaving 15 bases between the germline ends. CDR3 nucleotides: TGTGCCAGCAGCTTTGGGCAGATCCGGCGCTCTGGAAACACCATATATTTT. It specifies CASSFGQIRRSGNTIYF.

The chain joins TRBV11-2 to TRBJ1-1; D not certain. The CDR3 runs 12 residues. The V and J ends lost 2 bases and 11 bases respectively, with 12 bases between them. The germline CDR1 and CDR2 sequences are SGHAT and FQNNGV. Here the CDR3 DNA reads TGTGCCAGCAGCTTAATTTTGATGGAGGCTTTCTTT. Amino acid sequence: CASSLILMEAFF.

J is TRBJ2-1 and V is TRBV5-1, with D perhaps TRBD2 (6 bases). CDR3 size: 16 residues. From germline, CDR1 is SGHRS and CDR2 YFSETQ. V was pared by 4 bases and J by 2 bases, with 16 bases between. In DNA form, the CDR3 reads TGCGCCAGCAGCCCCGGTGGTGCGGGGCCCTACAATGAGCAGTTCTTC. Translation: CASSPGGAGPYNEQFF.

The genes are TRBV11-2 and TRBJ2-7; D may be TRBD1 (6 bases). CDR1 is SGHAT and CDR2 is FQNNGV in the germline V gene. The CDR3 runs to 14 residues. V was trimmed by 7 bases and J by 0 bases, leaving 13 bases between them. The CDR3 reads CASTIGDNSYEQYF. The DNA for the CDR3 is TGTGCCAGCACCATCGGGGACAACTCCTACGAGCAGTACTTC.

This clone was detected a few times. The rearrangement links TRBV18 to TRBJ2-2, with 7 bases that match TRBD2. This CDR3 contains 15 residues. Trimming at V came to 0 bases and at J to 5 bases, leaving 3 bases not matched to a gene. Germline V gives CDR1 KGHSH, CDR2 LQKENI. The chain's CDR3 is CASSPPAGKTGELFF. CDR3 in DNA: TGTGCCAGCTCACCACCAGCGGGAAAAACCGGGGAGCTGTTTTTT.

Here the CDR3 reads CAWRPQANTGELFF. The CDR3 DNA reads as TGTGCCTGGAGACCACAGGCGAACACCGGGGAGCTGTTTTTT. The rearrangement links TRBV30 to TRBJ2-2; weak D call: TRBD1 (5 bases). Germline CDR1 and CDR2: GTSNPN and SVGIG (reference sequence). V lost 3 bases and J 0 bases, leaving 8 bases between the germline ends. CDR3 size: 14 residues.

The rearrangement joins TRBV2 to TRBJ1-5; TRBD1 agrees at 7 bases. The CDR3 covers 16 residues. The junction had 14 bases not matched to a gene; V was cut back by 6 bases and J by 6 bases. The germline V gene has CDR1 SNHLY and CDR2 FYNNEI. CDR3 residues: CASRGPGRQGGQPQHF. In DNA, the CDR3 is TGTGCCAGCAGAGGACCCGGTCGACAGGGAGGTCAGCCCCAGCATTTT.

This chain connects TRBV5-4 to TRBJ2-3, with TRBD1 as a possible D gene (5 bases). This CDR3 is built from 14 residues. Germline values: CDR1 SGHNT, CDR2 YYREEE (reference sequence). V was shortened by 1 base and J by 3 bases, with 9 bases between the two germline ends. The CDR3 nucleotides read TGTGCCAGCAGCTTGAATAGGGGTACAGATACGCAGTATTTT. It yields the protein CASSLNRGTDTQYF. The full variable domain, rest sourced from reference TRBV5-4 and TRBJ2-3, is ETGVTQSPTHLIKTRGQQVTLRCSSQSGHNTVSWYQQALGQGPQFIFQYYREEENGRGNFPPRFSGLQFPNYSSELNVNALELDDSALYLCASSLNRGTDTQYFGPGTRLTVL.

The table lists this clone with a few counts. DNA for the CDR3: TGTGCCATACGGGGTCTCGAGAATGAGCAGTTCTTC. Translation: CAIRGLENEQFF. The V and J genes are TRBV10-3 and TRBJ2-1; possible D gene TRBD2, 5 bases. There are 12 residues in the CDR3. V was cut by 9 bases and J by 7 bases, with 13 bases left in between. Looked up from germline, CDR1 is ENHRY and CDR2 is SYGVKD.

This chain joins TRBV5-1 and TRBJ1-1; D is uncertain. Trimming cost V 0 bases and J 1 base, with 4 bases left between them. There are 13 residues in the CDR3. Per the germline V gene, CDR1 is SGHRS and CDR2 is YFSETQ. The CDR3 reads CASSLEPNTEAFF. DNA for the CDR3: TGCGCCAGCAGCTTGGAGCCGAACACTGAAGCTTTCTTT. Drawing the rest from reference TRBV5-1 and TRBJ1-1, the complete variable domain is KAGVTQTPRYLIKTRGQQVTLSCSPISGHRSVSWYQQTPGQGLQFLFEYFSETQRNKGNFPGRFSGRQFSNSRSEMNVSTLELGDSALYLCASSLEPNTEAFFGQGTRLTVV.

The table lists this clone with a few counts. The chain recombines TRBV11-2 with TRBJ2-3; no reliable D call. Germline V gene lookup returns CDR1 SGHAT and CDR2 FQNNGV. This CDR3 has 14 residues. Trimming shortened V by 1 base and J by 5 bases, and 10 bases separated the two germline ends. CDR3: CASSLGQAIDTQYF. In DNA form, the CDR3 reads TGTGCCAGCAGCTTAGGGCAGGCGATAGATACGCAGTATTTT.

Concerning this clone: A read error may account for a junction end that differs from germline. V gene TRBV28 combines with J gene TRBJ2-7; D uncertain. Germline CDR1 reads MDHEN; CDR2 reads SYDVKM. The CDR3 spans 12 residues. The CDR3 is CASSLWSSEQYF. CDR3 nucleotide sequence: TGTGCCAGCAGTTTATGGTCCTCCGAGCAGTACTTC.

V is TRBV30 and J is TRBJ1-5; 7 bases line up with TRBD1. CDR1 and CDR2 (germline): GTSNPN, SVGIG (reference sequence). The CDR3 is 15 amino acids. The V and J ends lost 2 bases and 4 bases, in that order; junction bases with no gene match: 8. In DNA, the CDR3 is TGTGCCTGGAGTCCCACGGGGACAGAAAATCAGCCCCAGCATTTT. Its protein is CAWSPTGTENQPQHF.

This sequence joins TRBV5-8 and TRBJ2-7; 8 positions agree with TRBD1. V was pared by 4 bases and J by 2 bases, with 8 bases of the junction left unmatched. CDR3 size: 15 residues. Germline CDR1 reads SGHTS; CDR2 reads YDEGEE. CDR3 bases: TGTGCCAGCAGCGTCGGGACAGGATGGACCTACGAGCAGTACTTC. Its protein is CASSVGTGWTYEQYF. The full variable domain, rest sourced from reference TRBV5-8 and TRBJ2-7, is EAGVTQSPTHLIKTRGQQATLRCSPISGHTSVYWYQQALGLGLQFLLWYDEGEERNRGNFPPRFSGRQFPNYSSELNVNALELEDSALYLCASSVGTGWTYEQYFGPGTRLTVT.

V is TRBV2 and J is TRBJ2-2, with D possibly matching TRBD2 (6 bases). This CDR3 comprises 13 residues. Germline values: CDR1 SNHLY, CDR2 FYNNEI. V lost 6 bases and J lost 7, with 12 bases in between. The chain's CDR3 is CASSLGGVGELFF. CDR3 nucleotide sequence: TGTGCCAGCAGCCTGGGGGGAGTCGGGGAGCTGTTTTTT.

The chain carries TRBV6-5 and TRBJ2-5; 10 nucleotides match TRBD1. The J call is doubtful: the DNA matches TRBJ2-7 better. Germline V lookup: CDR1 MNHEY, CDR2 SVGAGI. This CDR3 contains 16 residues. The CDR3 region has the DNA TGTGCCAGCAGTTACTCCCCCGGGACAGGGGCCTACGAGCAGTACTTC. It encodes CASSYSPGTGAYEQYF.

This rearrangement joins TRBV6-6 to TRBJ1-4, with D possibly matching TRBD1 (5 bases). V was cut by 5 bases and J by 14 bases, with 15 bases left in between. The CDR3 totals 12 residues. The V gene's germline CDR1 is MNHNY and CDR2 SVGAGI (reference sequence). The CDR3 DNA reads TGTGCCAGCAGTCAACGACAGCTCCCTCTGTTTTTT. Protein sequence: CASSQRQLPLFF.